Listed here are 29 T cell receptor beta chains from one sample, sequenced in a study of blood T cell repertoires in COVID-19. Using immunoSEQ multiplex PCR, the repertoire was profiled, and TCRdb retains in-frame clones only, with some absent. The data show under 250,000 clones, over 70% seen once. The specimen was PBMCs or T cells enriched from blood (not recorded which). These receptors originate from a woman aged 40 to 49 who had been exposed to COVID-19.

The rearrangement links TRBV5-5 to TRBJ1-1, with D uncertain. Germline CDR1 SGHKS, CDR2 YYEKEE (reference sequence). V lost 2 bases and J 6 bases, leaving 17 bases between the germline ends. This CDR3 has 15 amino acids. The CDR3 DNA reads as TGTGCCAGCAGCTTTCTGGTGGGTAGCGGTTCTGAAGCTTTCTTT. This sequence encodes CASSFLVGSGSEAFF.

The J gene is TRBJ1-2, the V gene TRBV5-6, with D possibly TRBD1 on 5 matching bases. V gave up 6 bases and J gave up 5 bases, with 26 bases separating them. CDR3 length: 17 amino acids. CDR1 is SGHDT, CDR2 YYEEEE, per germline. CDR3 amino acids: CASTLRGLLRGGYGYTF. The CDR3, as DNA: TGTGCCAGCACTCTAAGGGGACTCCTCAGAGGCGGGTATGGCTACACCTTC.

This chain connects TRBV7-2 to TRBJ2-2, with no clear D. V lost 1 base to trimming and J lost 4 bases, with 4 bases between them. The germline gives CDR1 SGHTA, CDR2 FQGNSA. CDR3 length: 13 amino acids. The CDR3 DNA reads TGTGCCAGCAGCTTAGGTAGCACCGGGGAGCTGTTTTTT. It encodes CASSLGSTGELFF.

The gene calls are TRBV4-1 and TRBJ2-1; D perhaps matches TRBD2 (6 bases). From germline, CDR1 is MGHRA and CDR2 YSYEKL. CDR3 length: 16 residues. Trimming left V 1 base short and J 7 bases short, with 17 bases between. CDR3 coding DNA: TGCGCCAGCAGCCAAGGAAGGGGAGTGGGGAGGAATGAGCAGTTCTTC. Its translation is CASSQGRGVGRNEQFF.

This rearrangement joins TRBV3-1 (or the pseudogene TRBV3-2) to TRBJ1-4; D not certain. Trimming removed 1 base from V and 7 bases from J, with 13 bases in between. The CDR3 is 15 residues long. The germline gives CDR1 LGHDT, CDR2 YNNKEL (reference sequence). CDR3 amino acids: CASSQVSRAGEKLFF. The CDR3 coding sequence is TGTGCCAGCAGCCAAGTCAGCCGCGCGGGTGAAAAACTGTTTTTT.

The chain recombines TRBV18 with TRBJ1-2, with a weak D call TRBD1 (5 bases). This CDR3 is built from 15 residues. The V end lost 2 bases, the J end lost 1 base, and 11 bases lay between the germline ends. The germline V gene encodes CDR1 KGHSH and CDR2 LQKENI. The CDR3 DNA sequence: TGTGCCAGCTCACCAGGGGCAGGAGATAACTATGGCTACACCTTC. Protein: CASSPGAGDNYGYTF.

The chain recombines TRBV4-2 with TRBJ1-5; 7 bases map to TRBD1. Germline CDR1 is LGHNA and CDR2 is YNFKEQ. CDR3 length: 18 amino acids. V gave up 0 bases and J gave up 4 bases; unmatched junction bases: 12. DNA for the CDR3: TGTGCCAGCAGCCAAGAGCCCTCGGGGACAGCTACAAATCAGCCCCAGCATTTT. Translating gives CASSQEPSGTATNQPQHF.

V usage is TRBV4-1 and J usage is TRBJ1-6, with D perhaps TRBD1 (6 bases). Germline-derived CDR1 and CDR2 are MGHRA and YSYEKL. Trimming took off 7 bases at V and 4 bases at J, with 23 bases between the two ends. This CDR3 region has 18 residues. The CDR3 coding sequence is TGCGCCAGCAACCCCATGGCTGGGGAAACAGGGTATAATTCACCCCTCCACTTT. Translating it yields CASNPMAGETGYNSPLHF.

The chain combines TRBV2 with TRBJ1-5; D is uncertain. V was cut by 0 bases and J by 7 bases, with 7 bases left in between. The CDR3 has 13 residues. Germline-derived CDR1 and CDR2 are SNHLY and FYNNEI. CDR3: CASSEASQQPQHF. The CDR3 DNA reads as TGTGCCAGCAGTGAAGCTAGCCAGCAGCCCCAGCATTTT.

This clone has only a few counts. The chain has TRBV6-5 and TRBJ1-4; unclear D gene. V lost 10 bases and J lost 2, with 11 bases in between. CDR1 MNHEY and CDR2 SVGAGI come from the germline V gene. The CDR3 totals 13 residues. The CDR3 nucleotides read TGTGCCACCGCGGGTGGGACTAATGAAAAACTGTTTTTT. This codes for CATAGGTNEKLFF.

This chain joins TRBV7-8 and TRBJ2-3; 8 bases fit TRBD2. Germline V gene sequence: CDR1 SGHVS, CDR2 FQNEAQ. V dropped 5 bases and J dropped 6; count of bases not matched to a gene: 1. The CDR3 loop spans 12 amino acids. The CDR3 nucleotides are TGTGCCAGCAGCCCTAGCGGGGATACGCAGTATTTT. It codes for CASSPSGDTQYF.

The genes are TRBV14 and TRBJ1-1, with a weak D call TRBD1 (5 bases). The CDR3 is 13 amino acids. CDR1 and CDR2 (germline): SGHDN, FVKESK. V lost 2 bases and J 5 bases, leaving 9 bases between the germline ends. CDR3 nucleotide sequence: TGTGCCAGCAGCCAAAGGGGTATAACTGAAGCTTTCTTT. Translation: CASSQRGITEAFF.

CDR3 amino acids: CASSIRGPDYNSPLHF. The DNA for the CDR3 is TGTGCCAGCAGCATCAGGGGGCCGGACTATAATTCACCCCTCCACTTT. This rearrangement joins TRBV2 to TRBJ1-6, with 8 positions matching TRBD1. The trim removed 6 bases at V and 3 bases at J, leaving 7 bases unmatched. Germline CDR1 SNHLY, CDR2 FYNNEI. The CDR3 has 16 residues.

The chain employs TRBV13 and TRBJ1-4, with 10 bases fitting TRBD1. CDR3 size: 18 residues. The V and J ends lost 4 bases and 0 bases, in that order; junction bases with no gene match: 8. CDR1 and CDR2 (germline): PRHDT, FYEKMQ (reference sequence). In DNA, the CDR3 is TGTGCCAGCAGCTCCGTGACAGGGGGCCTAGCAACTAATGAAAAACTGTTTTTT. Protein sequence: CASSSVTGGLATNEKLFF.

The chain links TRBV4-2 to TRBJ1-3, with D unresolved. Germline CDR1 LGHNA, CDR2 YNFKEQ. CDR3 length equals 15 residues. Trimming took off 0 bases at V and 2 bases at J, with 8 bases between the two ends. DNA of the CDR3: TGTGCCAGCAGCCAAGATTGGGGAGCTGGAAACACCATATATTTT. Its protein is CASSQDWGAGNTIYF.

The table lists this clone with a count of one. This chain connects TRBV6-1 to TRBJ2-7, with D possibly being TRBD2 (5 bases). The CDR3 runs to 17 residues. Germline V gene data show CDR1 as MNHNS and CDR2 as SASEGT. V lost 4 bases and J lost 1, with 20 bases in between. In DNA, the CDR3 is TGTGCCAGCAGTGCCGGACTGCAGTCGGCAGGATCCTACGAGCAGTACGTC. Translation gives CASSAGLQSAGSYEQYV.

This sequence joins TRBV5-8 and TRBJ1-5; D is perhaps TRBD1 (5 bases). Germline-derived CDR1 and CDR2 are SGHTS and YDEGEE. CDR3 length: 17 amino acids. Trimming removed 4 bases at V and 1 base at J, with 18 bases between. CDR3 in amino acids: CASSPRRGVPSNQPQHF. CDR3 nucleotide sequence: TGTGCCAGCAGCCCACGGCGGGGGGTGCCCAGCAATCAGCCCCAGCATTTT.

CDR3 in amino acids: CASSYREGNTIYF. CDR3 coding DNA: TGTGCCAGCAGTTACAGGGAAGGAAACACCATATATTTT. This rearrangement joins TRBV27 to TRBJ1-3; tentatively, D is TRBD1 (6 bases). Germline V gene data show CDR1 as MNHEY and CDR2 as SMNVEV (reference sequence). CDR3 length: 13 amino acids. The V end was cut by 4 bases, the J end by 4 bases, with 8 bases between.

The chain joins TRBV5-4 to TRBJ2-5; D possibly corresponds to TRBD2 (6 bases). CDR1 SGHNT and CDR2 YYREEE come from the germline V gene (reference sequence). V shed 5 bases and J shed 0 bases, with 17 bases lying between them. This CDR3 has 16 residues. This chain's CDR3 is CASSSLYGGDQETQYF. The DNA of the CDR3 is TGTGCCAGCAGTTCTCTCTACGGGGGTGACCAAGAGACCCAGTACTTC. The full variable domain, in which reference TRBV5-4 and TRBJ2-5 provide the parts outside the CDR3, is ETGVTQSPTHLIKTRGQQVTLRCSSQSGHNTVSWYQQALGQGPQFIFQYYREEENGRGNFPPRFSGLQFPNYSSELNVNALELDDSALYLCASSSLYGGDQETQYFGPGTRLLVL.

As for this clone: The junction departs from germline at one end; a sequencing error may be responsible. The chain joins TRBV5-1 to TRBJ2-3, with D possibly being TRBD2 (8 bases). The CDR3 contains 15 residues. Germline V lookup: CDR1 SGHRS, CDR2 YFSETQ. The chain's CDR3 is CASRVSGTETDTQYF. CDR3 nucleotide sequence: TGTGCCAGCAGAGTTAGCGGGACAGAAACAGATACGCAGTATTTT.

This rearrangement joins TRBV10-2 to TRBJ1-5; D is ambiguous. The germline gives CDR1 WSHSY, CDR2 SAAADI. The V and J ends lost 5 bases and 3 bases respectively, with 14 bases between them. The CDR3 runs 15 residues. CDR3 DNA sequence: TGCGCCAGCAGTCCGTCCGGAGGGCACAATCAGCCCCAGCATTTT. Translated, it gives CASSPSGGHNQPQHF.

The CDR3 spells CASTSVYTIYF. For the CDR3, the DNA is TGTGCCAGCACTTCCGTTTACACCATATATTTT. The chain combines TRBV28 with TRBJ1-3; D not certain. The CDR3 is 11 amino acids. Trimming removed 7 bases from V and 8 bases from J, with 9 bases in between. Germline-derived CDR1 and CDR2 are MDHEN and SYDVKM. Filled out from reference TRBV28 and TRBJ1-3, the complete variable domain reads DVKVTQSSRYLVKRTGEKVFLECVQDMDHENMFWYRQDPGLGLRLIYFSYDVKMKEKGDIPEGYSVSREKKERFSLILESASTNQTSMYLCASTSVYTIYFGEGSWLTVV.

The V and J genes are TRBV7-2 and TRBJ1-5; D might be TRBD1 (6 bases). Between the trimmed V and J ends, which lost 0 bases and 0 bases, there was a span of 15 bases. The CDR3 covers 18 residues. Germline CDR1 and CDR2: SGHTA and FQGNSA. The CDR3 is CASSLAPQGRGSNQPQHF. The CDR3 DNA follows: TGTGCCAGCAGCTTAGCGCCACAGGGACGGGGTAGCAATCAGCCCCAGCATTTT.

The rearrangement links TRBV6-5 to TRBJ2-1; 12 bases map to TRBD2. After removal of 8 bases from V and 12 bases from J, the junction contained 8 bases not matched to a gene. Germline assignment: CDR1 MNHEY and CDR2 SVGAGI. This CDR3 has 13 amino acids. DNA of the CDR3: TGTGCCAGCCGGGACCAGACTAGCGGGAGGCAGTTCTTC. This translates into CASRDQTSGRQFF.

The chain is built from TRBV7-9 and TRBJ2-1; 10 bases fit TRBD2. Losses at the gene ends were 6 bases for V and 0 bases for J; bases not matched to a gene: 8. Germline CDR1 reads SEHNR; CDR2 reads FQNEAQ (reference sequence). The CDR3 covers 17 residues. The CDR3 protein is CASRPAGGTSSYNEQFF. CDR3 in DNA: TGTGCCAGCAGACCAGCGGGGGGGACTAGCTCCTACAATGAGCAGTTCTTC.

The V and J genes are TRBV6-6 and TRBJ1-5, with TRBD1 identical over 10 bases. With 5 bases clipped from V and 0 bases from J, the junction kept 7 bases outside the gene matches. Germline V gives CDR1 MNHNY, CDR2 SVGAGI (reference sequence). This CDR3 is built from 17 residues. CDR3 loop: CASSRIRDRGSNQPQHF. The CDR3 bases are TGTGCCAGCAGTCGGATACGGGACAGGGGTAGCAATCAGCCCCAGCATTTT.

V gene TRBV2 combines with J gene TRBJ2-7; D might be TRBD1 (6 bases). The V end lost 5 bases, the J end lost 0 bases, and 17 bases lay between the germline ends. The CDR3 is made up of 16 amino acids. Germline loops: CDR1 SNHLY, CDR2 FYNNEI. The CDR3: CASSQERTASSYEQYV. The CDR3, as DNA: TGTGCCAGCAGTCAGGAACGGACAGCCAGCTCCTACGAGCAGTACGTC.

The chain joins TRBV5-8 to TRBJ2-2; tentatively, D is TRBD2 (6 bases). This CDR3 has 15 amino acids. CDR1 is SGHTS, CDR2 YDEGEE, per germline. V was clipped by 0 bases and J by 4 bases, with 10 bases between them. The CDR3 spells CASSLVVGGTGELFF. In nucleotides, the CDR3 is TGTGCCAGCAGCTTGGTGGTGGGGGGCACCGGGGAGCTGTTTTTT. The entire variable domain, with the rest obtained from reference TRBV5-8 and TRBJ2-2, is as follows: EAGVTQSPTHLIKTRGQQATLRCSPISGHTSVYWYQQALGLGLQFLLWYDEGEERNRGNFPPRFSGRQFPNYSSELNVNALELEDSALYLCASSLVVGGTGELFFGEGSRLTVL.

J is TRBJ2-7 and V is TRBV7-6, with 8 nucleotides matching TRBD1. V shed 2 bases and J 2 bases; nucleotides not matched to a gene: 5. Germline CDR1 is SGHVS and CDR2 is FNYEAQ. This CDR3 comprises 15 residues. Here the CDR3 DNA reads TGTGCCAGCAGCTTAAACCGGGACAGGACCTACGAGCAGTACTTC. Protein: CASSLNRDRTYEQYF.